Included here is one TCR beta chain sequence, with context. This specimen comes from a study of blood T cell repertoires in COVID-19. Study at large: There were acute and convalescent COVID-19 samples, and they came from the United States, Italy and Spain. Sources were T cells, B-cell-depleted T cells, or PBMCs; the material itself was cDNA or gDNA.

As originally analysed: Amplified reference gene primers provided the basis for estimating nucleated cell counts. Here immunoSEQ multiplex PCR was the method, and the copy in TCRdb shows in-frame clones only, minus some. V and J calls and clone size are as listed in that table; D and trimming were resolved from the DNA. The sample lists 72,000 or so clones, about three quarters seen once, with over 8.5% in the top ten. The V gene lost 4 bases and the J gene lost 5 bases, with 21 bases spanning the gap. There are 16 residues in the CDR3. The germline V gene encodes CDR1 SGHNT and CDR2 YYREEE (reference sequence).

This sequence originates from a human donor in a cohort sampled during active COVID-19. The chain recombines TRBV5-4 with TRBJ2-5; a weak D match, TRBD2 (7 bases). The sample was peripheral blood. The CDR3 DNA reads TGTGCCAGCAGCCATGGGGGGCGGGGGTCACGGGAGACCCAGTACTTC. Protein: CASSHGGRGSRETQYF. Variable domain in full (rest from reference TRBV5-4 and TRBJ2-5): ETGVTQSPTHLIKTRGQQVTLRCSSQSGHNTVSWYQQALGQGPQFIFQYYREEENGRGNFPPRFSGLQFPNYSSELNVNALELDDSALYLCASSHGGRGSRETQYFGPGTRLLVL.